These 30 T cell receptor beta chains were all obtained from the same sample, sequenced in a study of control samples from healthy donors and cancer patients. This table comes from immunoSEQ multiplex PCR, and its TCRdb copy is limited to in-frame clones, with some not included. The sample lists around 94,000 clones; about 86% were seen once. Sequencing was done on a sample of blood. These receptors all come from a woman aged 45-65 years in good health.

This clone has just a few counts. The chain employs TRBV7-2 and TRBJ1-1, with 9 bases that match TRBD1. This CDR3 region has 16 residues. The V gene's germline CDR1 is SGHTA and CDR2 FQGNSA. V was pared by 5 bases and J by 5 bases, with 12 bases of the junction left unmatched. The chain's CDR3 is CASSLGPTGGGTEAFF. CDR3 bases: TGTGCCAGCAGCCTCGGACCGACAGGGGGAGGGACTGAAGCTTTCTTT.

On this clone: This specimen includes other DNA sequences encoding the same CDR3. The V gene is TRBV4-1, the J gene TRBJ2-1; the match to TRBD1 covers 10 bases. The length of the CDR3 is 15 residues. Per the germline V gene, CDR1 is MGHRA and CDR2 is YSYEKL. V lost 4 bases, J lost 7 bases, and 7 bases stayed unmatched. The DNA for the CDR3 is TGCGCCAGCAGCCCGGGGGGGACAGGGGTGAATGAGCAGTTCTTC. It specifies CASSPGGTGVNEQFF.

The chain links TRBV13 to TRBJ2-7, with TRBD2 identical over 9 bases. This CDR3 has 16 amino acids. V dropped 0 bases and J dropped 6; count of bases not matched to a gene: 9. Germline assignment: CDR1 PRHDT and CDR2 FYEKMQ (reference sequence). The CDR3 DNA follows: TGTGCCAGCAGCTTAGGCCCGGCGGGAGGGCAGTTCGAGCAGTACTTC. Translation: CASSLGPAGGQFEQYF. The whole variable domain, remainder taken from reference TRBV13 and TRBJ2-7, is AAGVIQSPRHLIKEKRETATLKCYPIPRHDTVYWYQQGPGQDPQFLISFYEKMQSDKGSIPDRFSAQQFSDYHSELNMSSLELGDSALYFCASSLGPAGGQFEQYFGPGTRLTVT.

The V call is TRBV6-5, the J call TRBJ1-2; maybe TRBD1 (5 bases). The CDR3 is made up of 14 amino acids. Germline V gene lookup returns CDR1 MNHEY and CDR2 SVGAGI. Trimming pared 5 bases from V and 2 bases from J, leaving 12 bases between. The CDR3 DNA sequence: TGTGCCAGCAGTCGGTCTCGGGGCAACTATGGCTACACCTTC. Amino acids: CASSRSRGNYGYTF.

CDR3 DNA: TGTGCCAGTAGTCCAAGGGACAGAGGGAACACTGAAGCTTTCTTT. This translates into CASSPRDRGNTEAFF. The V call is TRBV19, the J call TRBJ1-1, with TRBD1 identical over 7 bases. Germline V CDR1 and CDR2: LNHDA, SQIVND (reference sequence). The CDR3 loop spans 15 amino acids. V lost 5 bases to trimming and J lost 1 base; unmatched junction nucleotides: 7.

The chain recombines TRBV7-9 with TRBJ1-1, with D unresolved. CDR1 is SEHNR and CDR2 is FQNEAQ in the germline V gene (reference sequence). With 4 bases removed from V and 0 bases from J, the gap between germline ends came to 6 bases. This CDR3 is built from 13 residues. The CDR3 spells CASSSLMNTEAFF. The CDR3 region has the DNA TGTGCCAGCAGCTCGCTTATGAACACTGAAGCTTTCTTT. Using reference TRBV7-9 and TRBJ1-1 for the parts outside the CDR3, the full variable domain is DTGVSQNPRHKITKRGQNVTFRCDPISEHNRLYWYRQTLGQGPEFLTYFQNEAQLEKSRLLSDRFSAERPKGSFSTLEIQRTEQGDSAMYLCASSSLMNTEAFFGQGTRLTVV.

This clone was seen only once. V and J are TRBV4-1 and TRBJ1-5; the D is unclear. This CDR3 is 16 amino acids long. Trimming removed 0 bases from V and 1 base from J, with 10 bases in between. CDR1 and CDR2 from the germline V gene are MGHRA and YSYEKL. The CDR3 here is CASSQDPRRSNQPQHF. Here the CDR3 DNA reads TGCGCCAGCAGCCAAGATCCCAGGAGAAGCAATCAGCCCCAGCATTTT.

The chain couples TRBV6-2 or TRBV6-3 to TRBJ2-1, with 10 bases matching TRBD2. The CDR3 extends over 16 amino acids. The V gene end was trimmed by 6 bases and the J gene end by 7 bases; junction bases not matched to a gene: 12. Per the germline V gene, CDR1 is MNHEY and CDR2 is SVGEGT. In DNA form, the CDR3 reads TGTGCCAGCAGCGACCTCGGCCTAGCGGGGGTTAATGAGCAGTTCTTC. Its translation is CASSDLGLAGVNEQFF.

This sequence joins TRBV29-1 and TRBJ2-2; a possible D gene is TRBD1 (6 bases). Germline V gene sequence: CDR1 SQVTM, CDR2 ANQGSEA. The CDR3 runs 12 residues. The CDR3 reads CCSRGGTGELFF. In DNA, the CDR3 is TGCTGTTCCAGGGGTGGTACCGGGGAGCTGTTTTTT.

The chain is built from TRBV9 and TRBJ2-3; D not resolved. The CDR3 loop spans 15 amino acids. CDR1 SGDLS and CDR2 YYNGEE come from the germline V gene. The V end lost 0 bases, the J end lost 5 bases, and 13 bases lay between the germline ends. CDR3 in amino acids: CASSVEAVWGDTQYF. The CDR3 region has the DNA TGTGCCAGCAGCGTAGAGGCGGTCTGGGGAGATACGCAGTATTTT.

The V gene is TRBV5-4, the J gene TRBJ1-2, with 7 bases that match TRBD1. CDR3 length: 16 residues. Unmatched junction bases numbered 9, after V lost 0 bases and J lost 4 bases. The germline CDR1 and CDR2 sequences are SGHNT and YYREEE (reference sequence). CDR3 loop: CASSLVRGLQGYGYTF. As DNA, the CDR3 is TGTGCCAGCAGCTTGGTGAGGGGGCTACAAGGCTATGGCTACACCTTC. Drawing the rest from reference TRBV5-4 and TRBJ1-2, the complete variable domain is ETGVTQSPTHLIKTRGQQVTLRCSSQSGHNTVSWYQQALGQGPQFIFQYYREEENGRGNFPPRFSGLQFPNYSSELNVNALELDDSALYLCASSLVRGLQGYGYTFGSGTRLTVV.

The chain carries TRBV4-2 and TRBJ1-2; D is perhaps TRBD1 (5 bases). Germline V lookup: CDR1 LGHNA, CDR2 YNFKEQ. The CDR3 is 16 residues long. V lost 1 base to trimming and J lost 2 bases, with 14 bases between them. As DNA, the CDR3 is TGTGCCAGCAGCCAAGGGACGCAGGGAGAGAACTATGGCTACACCTTC. This gives the protein CASSQGTQGENYGYTF.

The genes are TRBV10-3 and TRBJ1-4, with D tentatively TRBD1 (5 bases). Germline V gene data show CDR1 as ENHRY and CDR2 as SYGVKD. The length of the CDR3 is 14 residues. Trimming took off 6 bases at V and 7 bases at J, with 15 bases between the two ends. The CDR3 DNA is TGTGCCATCAGCGGGGGACCCGGGGCTGAAAAACTGTTTTTT. Amino acids: CAISGGPGAEKLFF.

This clone has just one count. The chain recombines TRBV7-9 with TRBJ2-1; D ambiguous. CDR1 is SEHNR, CDR2 FQNEAQ, per germline (reference sequence). CDR3 length: 10 amino acids. V lost 1 base, J lost 10 bases, and 2 bases lay in between. The CDR3 DNA reads TGTGCCAGCAGCTTAGTAGAGCAGTTCTTC. Translation: CASSLVEQFF.

This clone was observed a handful of times. The chain uses TRBV28 and TRBJ1-5; D is unclear. The CDR3 consists of 14 residues. V dropped 2 bases and J dropped 6 bases, with 11 bases sitting between them. Germline CDR1 is MDHEN and CDR2 is SYDVKM. CDR3 protein: CASSLSLAGQPQHF. Written as DNA, the CDR3 is TGTGCCAGCAGTTTAAGTCTGGCCGGTCAGCCCCAGCATTTT.

V gene TRBV29-1 combines with J gene TRBJ2-1; unclear D gene. The V gene lost 5 bases and the J gene lost 10 bases, with 18 bases spanning the gap. The CDR3 length is 13 residues. Germline assignment: CDR1 SQVTM and CDR2 ANQGSEA. This CDR3 reads CSVKPRIDTEQFF. The CDR3 DNA follows: TGCAGCGTTAAACCCCGGATAGACACCGAGCAGTTCTTC.

There are a few counts of this clone. This sample also contains other DNA sequences that code for the same CDR3. The chain links TRBV5-1 to TRBJ2-1; 7 positions agree with TRBD2. Germline CDR1 SGHRS, CDR2 YFSETQ. The length of the CDR3 is 14 residues. Trimming took 9 bases from V and 10 from J; bases not matched to a gene: 16. CDR3 protein: CANSGEGGPGEQFF. CDR3 nucleotide sequence: TGCGCCAACTCGGGGGAGGGAGGGCCAGGGGAGCAGTTCTTC.

This clone was detected once. The chain links TRBV14 to TRBJ1-1; D is undetermined. The CDR3 is 15 amino acids. V lost 0 bases and J lost 0, with 8 bases in between. The V gene's germline CDR1 is SGHDN and CDR2 FVKESK. CDR3 DNA: TGTGCCAGCAGCCAAGAACGGGTGATGAACACTGAAGCTTTCTTT. Its translation is CASSQERVMNTEAFF.

The chain links TRBV3-1 (or the pseudogene TRBV3-2) to TRBJ1-5; D gene unclear. The CDR3 has 15 residues. The germline gives CDR1 LGHDT, CDR2 YNNKEL (reference sequence). V dropped 4 bases and J dropped 4 bases, with 14 bases sitting between them. CDR3 in amino acids: CASSRNPERNQPQHF. DNA for the CDR3: TGTGCCAGCAGCCGTAATCCAGAGAGGAATCAGCCCCAGCATTTT.

The rearrangement uses TRBV6-1 and TRBJ1-2; no definite D call. Between the trimmed V and J ends, which lost 0 bases and 10 bases, there was a span of 15 bases. The CDR3 is 14 amino acids. Germline V gene data show CDR1 as MNHNS and CDR2 as SASEGT. The CDR3 DNA is TGTGCCAGCAGTGAAGCGCCTTCCTCGAGTGACTACACCTTC. This encodes CASSEAPSSSDYTF.

CDR3 DNA: TGTGCCAGCTCACCATTAAGCGGGGCATCCTACGAGCAGTACTTC. The encoded protein is CASSPLSGASYEQYF. V and J are TRBV18 and TRBJ2-7; TRBD2 aligns across 7 bases. CDR1 KGHSH and CDR2 LQKENI come from the germline V gene. J was trimmed by 1 base and V by 2 bases; bases with no gene match: 5. CDR3 length: 15 amino acids.

In this sample, this clone turned up a few times. V is TRBV2 and J is TRBJ2-7, with D possibly matching TRBD2 (5 bases). Germline V gene lookup returns CDR1 SNHLY and CDR2 FYNNEI. The CDR3 contains 13 residues. The ends were cut back, 6 bases at V and 0 bases at J, with 9 bases in the middle. The CDR3 is CASRDWHSYEQYF. DNA of the CDR3: TGTGCCAGCAGGGACTGGCACTCCTACGAGCAGTACTTC.

This clone was recorded only once. The chain links TRBV19 to TRBJ1-2, with D tentatively TRBD1 (6 bases). CDR3 length equals 16 residues. The V end lost 6 bases, the J end lost 7 bases, and 24 bases lay between the germline ends. Germline assignment: CDR1 LNHDA and CDR2 SQIVND (reference sequence). The CDR3 spells CASSPHSPVGAGGYTF. The CDR3, as DNA: TGTGCCAGTAGCCCACATTCTCCAGTGGGGGCGGGTGGCTACACCTTC. The whole variable domain, filled in from reference TRBV19 and TRBJ1-2, reads DGGITQSPKYLFRKEGQNVTLSCEQNLNHDAMYWYRQDPGQGLRLIYYSQIVNDFQKGDIAEGYSVSREKKESFPLTVTSAQKNPTAFYLCASSPHSPVGAGGYTFGSGTRLTVV.

J is TRBJ2-3 and V is TRBV7-9; D is perhaps TRBD2 (7 bases). Germline assignment: CDR1 SEHNR and CDR2 FQNEAQ (reference sequence). V was trimmed by 2 bases and J by 3 bases, leaving 12 bases between them. The CDR3 runs 15 residues. The CDR3 coding sequence is TGTGCCAGCAGCTTATTCGGGGGGCCGACAGATACGCAGTATTTT. It yields the protein CASSLFGGPTDTQYF. Drawing the rest from reference TRBV7-9 and TRBJ2-3, the complete variable domain is DTGVSQNPRHKITKRGQNVTFRCDPISEHNRLYWYRQTLGQGPEFLTYFQNEAQLEKSRLLSDRFSAERPKGSFSTLEIQRTEQGDSAMYLCASSLFGGPTDTQYFGPGTRLTVL.

This clone appeared a single time. CDR3 sequence (DNA): TGTGCCAGCAGCTTAGGTAATCGAGGGAGTAAGCAGTACTTC. It is translated as CASSLGNRGSKQYF. This chain uses TRBV7-2 with TRBJ2-7; D possibly corresponds to TRBD2 (5 bases). Trimming took off 1 base at V and 8 bases at J, with 15 bases between the two ends. The CDR3 has 14 amino acids. Germline V gene sequence: CDR1 SGHTA, CDR2 FQGNSA.

The rearrangement uses TRBV11-2 and TRBJ1-3, with D perhaps matching TRBD1 (5 bases). Germline CDR1 reads SGHAT; CDR2 reads FQNNGV. V shed 2 bases and J shed 9 bases, with 11 bases lying between them. The CDR3 extends over 13 amino acids. CDR3 DNA: TGTGCCAGCAGCTTACAGGGCCCCGCCACCATATATTTT. It codes for CASSLQGPATIYF. Full variable domain (outside the CDR3, taken from reference TRBV11-2 and TRBJ1-3): EAGVAQSPRYKIIEKRQSVAFWCNPISGHATLYWYQQILGQGPKLLIQFQNNGVVDDSQLPKDRFSAERLKGVDSTLKIQPAKLEDSAVYLCASSLQGPATIYFGEGSWLTVV.

V gene TRBV6-5 combines with J gene TRBJ1-2; D remains ambiguous. V dropped 0 bases and J dropped 7 bases, with 9 bases sitting between them. The CDR3 covers 13 residues. The germline V gene has CDR1 MNHEY and CDR2 SVGAGI. CDR3 residues: CASSYSAPSGYTF. CDR3 bases: TGTGCCAGCAGTTACTCTGCCCCTTCTGGCTACACCTTC.

This sequence joins TRBV6-1 and TRBJ1-6; unclear D gene. Germline CDR1 reads MNHNS; CDR2 reads SASEGT. CDR3 length equals 15 residues. V lost 2 bases to trimming and J lost 10 bases, with 15 bases between them. DNA for the CDR3: TGTGCCAGCAGTGAACAAGCTATGCTCGGGTCACCCCTCCACTTT. Amino acid sequence: CASSEQAMLGSPLHF.

The chain has TRBV6-5 and TRBJ1-3; D might be TRBD1 (5 bases). Trimming took 6 bases from V and 0 from J, leaving 12 bases between them. CDR3 length: 15 residues. CDR1 MNHEY and CDR2 SVGAGI come from the germline V gene. The CDR3 protein is CASRGRGSSGNTIYF. The CDR3, as DNA: TGTGCCAGCAGGGGGAGGGGAAGCTCTGGAAACACCATATATTTT.

The rearrangement joins TRBV28 to TRBJ1-2; no clear D. Trimming removed 2 bases from V and 5 bases from J, with 6 bases in between. Germline CDR1 and CDR2: MDHEN and SYDVKM. The length of the CDR3 is 12 residues. In nucleotides, the CDR3 is TGTGCCAGCAGTTTAACAGTTTATGGCTACACCTTC. Translating it yields CASSLTVYGYTF.